This TCR beta chain was sequenced during a study of blood T cell repertoires in COVID-19. Overall study context: Samples taken during acute and convalescent COVID-19 were collected in the United States, Italy and Spain.

This clone was detected only a few times. In terms of age and location, participants ranged from roughly 18 to 89 years and lived in under 30 US areas. Participant-given clinical history determined each cohort assignment. From germline, CDR1 is GTSNPN and CDR2 SVGIG (reference sequence). The CDR3 length is 14 residues. V trimming: 2 bases; J trimming: 7 bases; junction bases outside the gene matches: 7. TCRdb's copy holds only in-frame clones and misses some; the assay was immunoSEQ multiplex PCR. The sample shows hundreds of thousands of clones, around 90% of them seen only once. V gene TRBV30 combines with J gene TRBJ1-5; 8 nucleotides align to TRBD1. This receptor was identified in a woman younger than 35 with acute COVID-19. Material for sequencing was PBMCs or T cells enriched from blood (not recorded which). CDR3 DNA: TGTGCCTGGAGTATCAGGGGGCTTTGGCAGCCCCAGCATTTT. Amino acid sequence: CAWSIRGLWQPQHF. Variable domain in full (rest from reference TRBV30 and TRBJ1-5): SQTIHQWPATLVQPVGSPLSLECTVEGTSNPNLYWYRQAAGRGLQLLFYSVGIGQISSEVPQNLSASRPQDRQFILSSKKLLLSDSGFYLCAWSIRGLWQPQHFGDGTRLSIL.